This TCR beta chain emerged from a study of Ad26.COV2.S vaccination and SARS-CoV-2 variants. The sample's treatment: 15 to 20 received Ad26.COV2.S at low or high dose, single or two shots; roughly five received placebo; per-sample allocation not given. At day 63 after the first vaccine or placebo injection, samples were drawn. After removal of 5 bases from V and 1 base from J, the junction contained 10 bases not matched to a gene. CDR3 length: 18 residues. Germline CDR1 is SNHLY and CDR2 is FYNNEI. Repertoires were generated with immunoSEQ multiplex PCR, while TCRdb's copy carries only in-frame clones and drops some. Of around 300,000 clones listed, around nine tenths are singletons.

The chain uses TRBV2 and TRBJ2-3; 12 nucleotides agree with TRBD2. The TCR was taken from a person between 18 and 59 years old who received the Ad26.COV2.S COVID-19 vaccine or a placebo. Sequenced material: peripheral blood, taken in a trial of Ad26.COV2.S vaccine versus placebo. CDR3 sequence: CASSTLAGGLTGTDTQYF. The CDR3 DNA reads as TGTGCCAGCAGTACACTAGCGGGAGGCTTGACTGGCACAGATACGCAGTATTTT. The whole variable domain, filled in from reference TRBV2 and TRBJ2-3, reads EPEVTQTPSHQVTQMGQEVILRCVPISNHLYFYWYRQILGQKVEFLVSFYNNEISEKSEIFDDQFSVERPDGSNFTLKIRSTKLEDSAMYFCASSTLAGGLTGTDTQYFGPGTRLTVL.